The 11 T cell receptor beta chains below come from one sample, sequenced in a study of blood T cell repertoires in COVID-19. Sequenced by immunoSEQ multiplex PCR; TCRdb stores in-frame clones only, minus some. The sample lists roughly 41,000 clones, around four fifths seen once, with 4% to 6% in the top ten. The sample comprised peripheral blood. These TCRs come from a man aged 45-60 years with active COVID-19.

In its sample, this clone was seen once. The V call is TRBV5-1, the J call TRBJ1-1; 9 bases line up with TRBD1. CDR3 length: 14 amino acids. V was pared by 1 base and J by 4 bases, with 2 bases of the junction left unmatched. The V gene's germline CDR1 is SGHRS and CDR2 YFSETQ. The CDR3: CASSLSTGGTEAFF. CDR3 in DNA: TGCGCCAGCAGCTTGTCGACAGGGGGCACTGAAGCTTTCTTT.

This clone was counted between two and nine times. The chain carries TRBV29-1 and TRBJ2-3, with D perhaps TRBD1 (5 bases). This CDR3 region has 15 residues. The germline V gene has CDR1 SQVTM and CDR2 ANQGSEA. V lost 7 bases and J 5 bases, leaving 22 bases between the germline ends. The chain's CDR3 is CSAVGMTEKGDTQYF. In nucleotides, the CDR3 is TGCAGCGCTGTGGGGATGACAGAGAAAGGAGATACGCAGTATTTT.

This rearrangement joins TRBV6-2 or TRBV6-3 to TRBJ1-1; D is perhaps TRBD1 (6 bases). The germline V and J ends were trimmed by 8 bases and 8 bases, with 21 bases remaining between them. The CDR3 is 14 amino acids. In germline, CDR1 is MNHEY, CDR2 SVGEGT. CDR3 nucleotide sequence: TGTGCCAGCGGCCCTTGGGATAGGACAGAAGAAGCTTTCTTT. Translating gives CASGPWDRTEEAFF.

This chain uses TRBV6-5 with TRBJ1-1, with D tentatively TRBD1 (5 bases). V dropped 5 bases and J dropped 3 bases, with 16 bases sitting between them. The V gene's germline CDR1 is MNHEY and CDR2 SVGAGI. The CDR3 extends over 15 amino acids. CDR3 region: CASSPTVLQDTEAFF. The CDR3 DNA sequence: TGTGCCAGCAGTCCTACGGTACTACAGGACACTGAAGCTTTCTTT.

The rearrangement joins TRBV20-1 to TRBJ2-7; TRBD1 is a possible D gene (5 bases). The V end lost 3 bases, the J end lost 2 bases, and 20 bases lay between the germline ends. This CDR3 is 16 amino acids long. Germline CDR1 DFQATT, CDR2 SNEGSKA (reference sequence). CDR3 in DNA: TGCAGTGCTAGTTTACCCAGGGCCACCAACACCTACGAGCAGTACTTC. Translating gives CSASLPRATNTYEQYF.

The V and J genes are TRBV9 and TRBJ2-5; 10 bases line up with TRBD1. The CDR3 contains 17 residues. With V trimmed by 1 base and J by 3 bases, 9 bases remained unmatched. Per the germline V gene, CDR1 is SGDLS and CDR2 is YYNGEE. The DNA of the CDR3 is TGTGCCAGCAGCGTAAGTCTCCCCGGGACAGGGGAAGAGACCCAGTACTTC. Encoded protein: CASSVSLPGTGEETQYF.

The CDR3 region is CASSDLGTVGSPLHF. The CDR3 region has the DNA TGCGCCAGCAGTGACTTGGGGACAGTTGGTTCACCCCTCCACTTT. This chain links TRBV10-2 with TRBJ1-6; 7 bases agree with TRBD1. The germline V gene encodes CDR1 WSHSY and CDR2 SAAADI. The CDR3 has 15 residues. J was trimmed by 9 bases and V by 3 bases; bases with no gene match: 8.

The chain is built from TRBV10-2 and TRBJ2-5, with 10 bases aligning to TRBD2. The germline gives CDR1 WSHSY, CDR2 SAAADI. The CDR3 length is 14 residues. V lost 3 bases to trimming and J lost 2 bases; unmatched junction nucleotides: 0. The CDR3 nucleotides are TGCGCCAGCAGTGAACTAGCGGGACAAGAGACCCAGTACTTC. As protein: CASSELAGQETQYF.

This chain's CDR3 is CASSELGQGAGDYGYTF. Here the CDR3 DNA reads TGTGCCAGCAGTGAATTGGGACAGGGGGCTGGGGACTATGGCTACACCTTC. This chain connects TRBV6-1 to TRBJ1-2, with 12 positions matching TRBD1. In germline, CDR1 is MNHNS, CDR2 SASEGT. Trimming took 2 bases from V and 3 from J; bases not matched to a gene: 7. The CDR3 has 17 amino acids.

The CDR3 here is CASSAGNEQFF. The CDR3 DNA sequence: TGTGCCAGCAGCGCGGGGAATGAGCAGTTCTTC. J is TRBJ2-1 and V is TRBV4-2, with a possible D match to TRBD2 (6 bases). The germline V gene encodes CDR1 LGHNA and CDR2 YNFKEQ. There are 11 residues in the CDR3. V was trimmed by 5 bases and J by 7 bases, leaving 6 bases between them.

For this clone: Without the conserved terminal phenylalanine or tryptophan, this CDR3 likely stems from a read error. The DNA is left out, because the CDR3 cannot be placed on it with certainty; the CDR3 is given as TCRdb lists it. CDR3 sequence: CASSPGLGGIRSL. The chain joins TRBV7-8 to TRBJ2-3; no check of the table's D call, TRBD2, against the DNA was made. The CDR3 spans 13 residues, counting both ends. Germline V gene sequence: CDR1 SGHVS, CDR2 FQNEAQ.